This T cell receptor beta chain was observed in a study of HIV-infected patients and healthy controls (dated by TCRdb to the mid-2010s). For the wider study: Whether deep TCR repertoire sequencing of small blood samples from HIV patients could capture immune perturbation and reconstitution was tested in the study.

Whole blood was used without cell fractionation, so all unsorted peripheral T cells were reflected in the repertoire. As controls, roughly nine uninfected healthy donors were sampled, and several of those donors gave samples twice, roughly 3 months apart. A roughly 2.5 ml sample of peripheral blood was drawn into Tempus tubes for RNA extraction. The TURBO-DNase kit was used to remove leftover genomic DNA, and GLOBINclear was used to deplete globin mRNA. The investigation overall reported the following: HIV-infected repertoires showed significantly elevated mean Gini indices relative to controls, which possibly reflects oligoclonality. Most CMV-associated CDR3s became more frequent during therapy, although their change was not significant, whereas HIV-associated CDR3s showed a significant decrease in frequency. Alpha-chain CDR3s from MAIT cells occurred at high frequency in healthy controls but were severely depleted in HIV+ repertoires. Eight alpha and eight beta V genes showed significantly different mean usage between HIV-infected patients and controls. Compared with untreated HIV+ repertoires, healthy control repertoires had roughly threefold more distinct CDR3s and higher Shannon diversity. Donor HLA types were not determined in the study. Unequal numbers of distinct sequences between patients and controls complicated comparisons, and size-matching overweighted rare events from HIV-infected data. The observed differences in diversity could not be explained by the slight differences in age and sex profiles between the study cohorts. Healthy controls shared more CDR3s between individuals than HIV+ patients, by Jaccard index and by count of highly shared sequences. In HIV-infected patients, the apparent post-therapy recovery of the Gini index was not replicated in size-matched repertoire data. Processing included only sixteen HIV-infected individuals, and this was regarded by the authors as a major limit on how widely the findings apply. Pairing of alpha and beta chains was not determined in the samples. Using whole blood restricted sequencing depth and prevented separating the dynamics of distinct T-cell subpopulations.

Trimming removed 6 bases from V and 2 bases from J, leaving 16 bases between the germline ends. From its cysteine to its phenylalanine, the CDR3 spans 15 amino acids. Here the CDR3 DNA is all that survives: 45 bases in frame from base 1. This clonotype was observed many times. Its binding antigen is unknown. Base qualities were left out, and no much larger clone turns up one base away. About 500 ng RNA was reverse transcribed with SuperScript III using primers against the alpha and beta constant regions. Alpha and beta chain libraries were generated separately via chain-specific third strand synthesis with multiplexing indices. In the protocol, all rearrangements within a chain were amplified with a single primer pair so that primer bias was avoided, and molecular barcodes were added to each cDNA molecule. Purified cDNA was joined by T4 RNA Ligase 1 to a 5' RACE adapter carrying a random hexamer and the SP2 sequencing primer site. The authors primed second strand synthesis from the SP2 site with Phusion polymerase and used slow temperature ramps to favor optimal annealing. Joined together, two random hexamer sequences that had both been added before amplification formed the 12-nucleotide barcode of each molecule. P5 and P7 adapter elements plus a second index were added in a short first PCR, which was followed by an approximately 20-cycle amplification PCR with P5s and P7 primers. The libraries went through 27 PCR cycles in total, were quantified on a Qubit, were sized on a Bioanalyzer, and were diluted to roughly 4.1 nM. Sequencing of the normalized libraries was performed on an Illumina MiSeq with 2 x 250 paired-end kits. Reverse transcription reactions underwent purification over MinElute columns, with elution into roughly 10 ul Tris-Cl. A 1:1 ratio of AMPure XP beads was used to clean the adapter ligations after they had run for roughly 23 hours at 16 degrees C. Per the authors' processing: Demultiplexed FASTQ files were processed with a modified Decombinator that output V, J, insert and barcode information. Sequences that shared a barcode but differed from the dominant sequence were discarded as errors, and original cDNA molecules were estimated by counting barcodes clustered at Levenshtein distance 3. For downstream analyses, the R packages ineq, vegan, igraph and RCytoscape were used, along with IMGT nomenclature and CDR3 definitions. V gene usage was calculated across distinct sequences, with every TCR tallied a single time to avoid skew from clonal expansion. Similarity networks connected unique CDR3 amino acid sequences within a donor whenever two sequences differed by a single Levenshtein edit. Published HIV-specific CDR3s (92 alpha, 700 or so beta) and CMV-specific CDR3s (approximately 13 alpha, 250 to 300 beta) were compiled and searched for in the repertoires. It was shown by random subsampling to size-matched repertoires that the decreased diversity of patients was not caused by their lower sequence numbers. Clones were called with MiXCR by TCRdb after fastp trimmed the public reads at Q25, and only in-frame beta chains were retained. A single entry per CDR3 protein holds the most common genes and DNA from its merged rows. These V and J calls originate from TCRdb's pipeline instead of the authors' own analysis. This sample is represented by 15,000 or so distinct CDR3 sequences; roughly 7.5% of them were singletons. The ten largest clones represent approximately 8.3% of the sample.

This clonotype was sampled from an adult in good health. Source material: blood. Here the chain combines TRBV23-1 and TRBJ1-2, with TRBD1 perhaps the D gene, on 5 matching bases. TRBV23-1 is filed as an ORF, its function uncertain. DNA sequence: TGCGCCAGCAGCAGGTCAGGGAATGGAAACTATGGCTACACCTTC. Its protein is CASSRSGNGNYGYTF.